Shown below are 13 T cell receptor beta chains from a single sample sequenced in a study of blood T cell repertoires in COVID-19. Sequenced by immunoSEQ multiplex PCR; TCRdb stores in-frame clones only, minus some. The sample holds more than 45,000 clones, less than 90% seen once. Sequenced: peripheral blood. These receptors came from a human donor in a cohort sampled during active COVID-19.

The chain has TRBV9 and TRBJ2-5; 7 positions agree with TRBD1. The CDR3 runs to 15 residues. The J segment lost 4 bases and the V segment lost 0 bases, leaving 6 bases of the junction unmatched. CDR1 is SGDLS, CDR2 YYNGEE, per germline. The CDR3 region has the DNA TGTGCCAGCAGCGTAGGGGGGACAGCAGCAGAGACCCAGTACTTC. Translating gives CASSVGGTAAETQYF.

The chain couples TRBV29-1 to TRBJ2-2; D is possibly TRBD2 (7 bases). The germline CDR1 and CDR2 sequences are SQVTM and ANQGSEA. The V end was cut by 4 bases, the J end by 7 bases, with 13 bases between. This CDR3 spans 13 amino acids. The CDR3 region is CSVVEGEGGELFF. The CDR3, as DNA: TGCAGCGTTGTTGAGGGGGAGGGCGGGGAGCTGTTTTTT.

CDR3 protein: CASSQDRGVGGERPQHF. DNA of the CDR3: TGCGCCAGCAGCCAAGATCGGGGTGTAGGGGGGGAAAGGCCCCAGCATTTT. V gene TRBV4-1 combines with J gene TRBJ1-5; D may be TRBD1 (6 bases). V dropped 0 bases and J dropped 9 bases, with 21 bases sitting between them. Germline CDR1 and CDR2: MGHRA and YSYEKL. The CDR3 runs to 17 residues.

CDR3 in amino acids: CASSPTGYYEQYF. In DNA form, the CDR3 reads TGTGCCAGCAGCCCTACAGGGTACTACGAGCAGTACTTC. The chain joins TRBV14 to TRBJ2-7, with D perhaps matching TRBD1 (6 bases). This CDR3 is 13 amino acids long. Germline CDR1 is SGHDN and CDR2 is FVKESK. Trimming took off 4 bases at V and 3 bases at J, with 10 bases between the two ends.

V usage is TRBV18 and J usage is TRBJ2-3; D is possibly TRBD2 (6 bases). The germline CDR1 and CDR2 sequences are KGHSH and LQKENI. Trimming took off 3 bases at V and 0 bases at J, with 13 bases between the two ends. The CDR3 length is 16 residues. Here the CDR3 reads CASSPRNGGSTDTQYF. The CDR3 region has the DNA TGTGCCAGCTCACCTAGGAACGGGGGAAGCACAGATACGCAGTATTTT.

V usage is TRBV3-1 (or the pseudogene TRBV3-2) and J usage is TRBJ2-3; TRBD2 agrees at 9 bases. Germline trimming cut 1 base from V and 6 bases from J; bases unmatched to any gene: 5. Germline V lookup: CDR1 LGHDT, CDR2 YNNKEL (reference sequence). The CDR3 runs to 15 residues. CDR3 bases: TGTGCCAGCAGCCAAGGGCTAGCGGGGTGGGATACGCAGTATTTT. Amino acid sequence: CASSQGLAGWDTQYF.

J is TRBJ2-7 and V is TRBV2; TRBD1 agrees at 7 bases. V was clipped by 5 bases and J by 2 bases; unmatched bases: 6. The CDR3 spans 14 residues. Germline V lookup: CDR1 SNHLY, CDR2 FYNNEI. The CDR3 spells CASSQNRGTYEQYF. The CDR3 DNA is TGTGCCAGCAGTCAGAACAGGGGTACCTACGAGCAGTACTTC.

J is TRBJ1-1 and V is TRBV6-5, with TRBD1 matching 9 bases. The CDR3 has 14 amino acids. Germline loops: CDR1 MNHEY, CDR2 SVGAGI. V lost 2 bases and J lost 6; bases outside the gene matches: 4. The CDR3 DNA reads as TGTGCCAGCAGTTACACGGGACAGGGTTCTGAAGCTTTCTTT. Its translation: CASSYTGQGSEAFF.

The V call is TRBV5-1, the J call TRBJ1-2; D ambiguous. Germline CDR1 and CDR2: SGHRS and YFSETQ. Trimming removed 0 bases at V and 0 bases at J, with 9 bases between. The length of the CDR3 is 15 residues. CDR3 loop: CASSLALLANYGYTF. The CDR3 DNA reads as TGCGCCAGCAGCTTGGCCCTACTCGCTAACTATGGCTACACCTTC.

The V and J genes are TRBV29-1 and TRBJ1-4; D gene ambiguous. Germline assignment: CDR1 SQVTM and CDR2 ANQGSEA. CDR3 length: 12 residues. V was trimmed by 4 bases and J by 8 bases, leaving 11 bases between them. The CDR3 nucleotides read TGCAGCGTTGGATCGGGGAGAGAAAAACTGTTTTTT. Its translation: CSVGSGREKLFF. The full variable domain, completed using reference TRBV29-1 and TRBJ1-4, is SAVISQKPSRDICQRGTSLTIQCQVDSQVTMMFWYRQQPGQSLTLIATANQGSEATYESGFVIDKFPISRPNLTFSTLTVSNMSPEDSSIYLCSVGSGREKLFFGSGTQLSVL.

This clone was detected only a few times. For the CDR3, the DNA is TGTGCCAGCAGCAGGGGACAGTCCTACGAGCAGTACTTC. This encodes CASSRGQSYEQYF. V and J are TRBV6-6 and TRBJ2-7; 7 nucleotides agree with TRBD1. This CDR3 has 13 residues. In germline, CDR1 is MNHNY, CDR2 SVGAGI (reference sequence). V shed 6 bases and J 1 base; nucleotides not matched to a gene: 3.

The chain joins TRBV7-2 to TRBJ2-3; D gene ambiguous. Germline CDR1 and CDR2: SGHTA and FQGNSA. This CDR3 region has 14 residues. V was trimmed by 5 bases and J by 6 bases, leaving 15 bases between them. The CDR3 bases are TGTGCCAGCAGCCTCTATAACCCTCCGGATACGCAGTATTTT. This codes for CASSLYNPPDTQYF.

This chain links TRBV10-1 with TRBJ2-5; D call uncertain. Per the germline V gene, CDR1 is WNHNN and CDR2 is SYGVQD (reference sequence). V lost 8 bases, J lost 1 base, and 8 bases lay in between. The CDR3 is 12 amino acids. The DNA for the CDR3 is TGCGCCAGCTATACTCCCCAAGAGACCCAGTACTTC. It translates to CASYTPQETQYF.